This is a list of T cell receptor beta chains from one sample in a study of blood T cells in healthy people across ages. MiXCR, run by TCRdb on the 5' RACE reads, gives a single entry per CDR3 protein. The data show around 1,000,000 distinct CDR3 sequences, with 20% to 25% seen just once and about 0.69% held by the top ten. This same sample was also taken into another study, of T cells of mothers and their children.

The sequenced sample consisted of blood. The receptors stem from a girl aged 2 to 10 in good health. The CDR3 runs from the conserved cysteine through the conserved F or W. D genes are given only for firm matches. Expanded clones get a size class; other rows say once, few or many, or leave the size out.

clone size,V gene,CDR3 length,D gene,J gene,CDR3 DNA,CDR3 protein
.,TRBV2,11,.,TRBJ1-5,TGTGCCAGCAGTTCAAGTCAGCCCCAGCATTTT,CASSSSQPQHF
few,TRBV12-3/TRBV12-4,14,TRBD2,TRBJ2-7,TGTGCCAGCAGAATTAGCGGGACCCTCTACGAGCAGTACTTC,CASRISGTLYEQYF
.,TRBV5-5,14,.,TRBJ2-7,TGTGCCAGCAGCTTACTCCCAAACCCATACGAGCAGTACTTC,CASSLLPNPYEQYF
few,TRBV6-5,15,TRBD2,TRBJ2-7,TGTGCCAGCAGTTCCTTAGCGGGAGCCATCTACGAGCAGTACTTC,CASSSLAGAIYEQYF
.,TRBV5-5,12,.,TRBJ2-3,TGTGCCAGCAGCTTGTTCCGGGACATGCAGTATTTT,CASSLFRDMQYF
few,TRBV29-1,14,TRBD2,TRBJ2-3,TGCAGCGTTGTGAGGGAGGGCCTGGGAGATACGCAGTATTTT,CSVVREGLGDTQYF
many,TRBV5-1,14,.,TRBJ2-7,TGCGCCAGCAGCTTGGGCGGGATTTCCTACGAGCAGTACTTC,CASSLGGISYEQYF
few,TRBV5-1,19,TRBD1,TRBJ1-2,TGCGCCAGCAGCCCTATCTTCGAACCGGGACAGCGATCTAACTATGGCTACACCTTC,CASSPIFEPGQRSNYGYTF
.,TRBV2,13,.,TRBJ2-4,TGTGCCAGCAGTTTCGTCCCCAGGGGATTTCAGTACTTC,CASSFVPRGFQYF
many,TRBV6-5,13,.,TRBJ2-1,TGTGCCAGCAGTCCCGGTTTGGGCAATGAGCAGTTCTTC,CASSPGLGNEQFF
few,TRBV7-3,18,TRBD1,TRBJ1-6,TGTGCCAGCAGCTCCCACGTTAACTCGGGACAGGGAGTCTCACCCCTCCACTTT,CASSSHVNSGQGVSPLHF
.,TRBV9,15,.,TRBJ1-1,TGTGCCAGCAGCCCTCTCGGGGCGATAAACACTGAAGCTTTCTTT,CASSPLGAINTEAFF
few,TRBV7-3,13,.,TRBJ2-3,TGTGCCAGCAGCCAAAGTGGGGGGGATACGCAGTATTTT,CASSQSGGDTQYF
few,TRBV3-1,15,.,TRBJ2-1,TGTGCCAGCAGCCAAGATCCTGCGACCTACAATGAGCAGTTCTTC,CASSQDPATYNEQFF
few,TRBV4-1,14,.,TRBJ2-1,TGCGCCAGCAGCTACATGACCACGGAGGATGAGCAGTTCTTC,CASSYMTTEDEQFF
.,TRBV11-2,15,.,TRBJ2-7,TGTGCCAGCAGCTTAGAGGAGGGCTTGCCCTACGAGCAGTACTTC,CASSLEEGLPYEQYF
.,TRBV5-1,15,.,TRBJ2-5,TGCGCCAGCAGCTTGGGGTTGCAGATTCCAGAGACCCAGTACTTC,CASSLGLQIPETQYF
.,TRBV2,14,.,TRBJ2-2,TGTGCCAGCAGCTCACGAGGGTTCACCGGGGAGCTGTTTTTT,CASSSRGFTGELFF